This TCR beta chain was captured by sequencing in a study of blood T cell repertoires in COVID-19. Across the whole study: Whether acute or convalescent, the COVID-19 samples came from the United States, Italy and Spain. In each case, the material was cDNA or gDNA derived from T cells, B-cell-depleted T cells, or PBMCs.

Original methodology: Amplified reference gene primers provided the basis for estimating nucleated cell counts. Only in-frame clones appear in the TCRdb table, and some are missing; sequencing was by immunoSEQ multiplex PCR. The V and J calls and the clone size are those of that table, but D and trimming were determined from the DNA. The sample carries 100,000 to 150,000 clones, approximately 68% recorded once. The CDR3 runs 14 residues. Germline values: CDR1 MNHEY, CDR2 SVGAGI. V was pared by 6 bases and J by 3 bases, with 3 bases of the junction left unmatched. This clonotype originated in a woman between 65 and 79 years old with acute or convalescent COVID-19. The rearrangement uses TRBV6-5 and TRBJ2-2; 8 bases map to TRBD1. Source material: peripheral blood. The CDR3 DNA reads TGTGCCAGCAGCAGGGGGCCGGACACCGGGGAGCTGTTTTTT. The encoded protein is CASSRGPDTGELFF.